The 3 T cell receptor beta chains below all came from one sample that was sequenced in a study of T-cell reconstitution after alpha-beta-depleted transplantation in children. The library targeted TCRbeta and was prepared with unique molecular identifiers. TCRdb reprocessed the PCR reads via MiXCR and lists one record per CDR3 protein. The table includes about 580,000 distinct CDR3 sequences, more than 20% detected once. Sample: PBMCs, taken before TCRalphabeta/CD19-depleted stem cell transplant. Receptors originate from a boy less than two years old with Wiskott-Aldrich syndrome, due to receive a stem cell transplant.

The table lists this clonotype with a few counts. In nucleotides, the CDR3 is TGTGCCAGCAGGAATCCGGGACTGGACTACAATGAGCAGTTCTTC. This codes for CASRNPGLDYNEQFF. The rearrangement uses TRBV7-3 and TRBJ2-1; TRBD2 might be the D (6 bases). Trimming cost V 6 bases and J 3 bases, with 15 bases left between them. CDR1 and CDR2 from the germline V gene are SGHTA and FQGTGA. The CDR3 has 15 residues.

The chain combines TRBV12-3 or TRBV12-4 with TRBJ2-1; a possible D gene is TRBD2 (6 bases). Trimming pared 6 bases from V and 7 bases from J, leaving 13 bases between. The CDR3 spans 13 residues. The CDR3 spells CASRRGGGNEQFF. In DNA form, the CDR3 reads TGTGCCAGCAGGAGAGGCGGAGGGAATGAGCAGTTCTTC.

V is TRBV20-1 and J is TRBJ2-2, with 9 bases that match TRBD2. This CDR3 contains 15 residues. V gave up 1 base and J gave up 8 bases; unmatched junction bases: 8. CDR1 and CDR2 (germline): DFQATT, SNEGSKA (reference sequence). CDR3 sequence (DNA): TGCAGTGCTAGAGTGCTAGCGGGACATTCTGGGGAGCTGTTTTTT. It codes for CSARVLAGHSGELFF.